These T cell receptor beta chains were read from a single sample in a study of blood T cell repertoires in COVID-19. The method was immunoSEQ multiplex PCR; TCRdb's version includes in-frame clones alone and lacks a portion of them. The table lists about 55,000 clones, 83% of them singletons. Sequenced: peripheral blood. Source of these receptors: a woman in her sixties with acute or convalescent COVID-19. The CDR3 runs from the conserved cysteine through the conserved F or W. D genes are given only for firm matches. The size entry is marked missing in some rows and otherwise reads once, few, many or a size class.

d_gene,v_gene,j_gene,abundance,CDR3nt,CDR3aa
NA,TRBV24-1,TRBJ2-7,NA,TGTGCCACCAGTGATTTGAACAGGTTCTACTACGAGCAGTACTTC,CATSDLNRFYYEQYF
TRBD1,TRBV5-4,TRBJ2-5,NA,TGTGCCAGCAGCTTGGGGGACAGCCAAGAGACCCAGTACTTC,CASSLGDSQETQYF
NA,TRBV7-3,TRBJ1-3,NA,TGTGCCAGCAGGCTCACGGGATCCGTATCTGGAAACACCATATATTTT,CASRLTGSVSGNTIYF
TRBD1,TRBV19,TRBJ2-7,NA,TGTGCCAGTAGACCGGGACAGGGGGCCCACGAGCAGTACTTC,CASRPGQGAHEQYF
NA,TRBV5-4,TRBJ2-3,NA,TGTGCCAGCAGCAAGACTGGGAGCACAGATACGCAGTATTTT,CASSKTGSTDTQYF
TRBD2,TRBV5-4,TRBJ2-4,NA,TGTGCCAGCAGCCGAGGGACTAGCGGGAGCCGGGACATTCAGTACTTC,CASSRGTSGSRDIQYF
NA,TRBV21-1,TRBJ2-5,few,TGTGCCAGCAGCCCCCAGGGGGCGGAGACCCAGTACTTC,CASSPQGAETQYF
NA,TRBV6-6,TRBJ2-7,NA,TGTGCCAGCAGCCATAACAACGAGCAGTACTTC,CASSHNNEQYF
TRBD1,TRBV6-5,TRBJ1-3,NA,TGTGCCAGCAGTTATTCCCAGGGGGGTGGAAACACCATATATTTT,CASSYSQGGGNTIYF
NA,TRBV7-9,TRBJ2-3,NA,TGTGCCAGCAGCCATTCCGGGTCCACAGATACGCAGTATTTT,CASSHSGSTDTQYF
TRBD2,TRBV5-1,TRBJ2-3,NA,TGCGCCAGCAGATCGAGGACTGGACTAGCGGGAAGCACAGATACGCAGTATTTT,CASRSRTGLAGSTDTQYF
NA,TRBV10-3,TRBJ1-4,NA,TGTGCCATCAGTAGAGGAGGGCTGGAAAAACTGTTTTTT,CAISRGGLEKLFF
TRBD1,TRBV6-5,TRBJ1-1,NA,TGTGCCAGTACAGGGGGCGCGTACACTGAAGCTTTCTTT,CASTGGAYTEAFF
TRBD1,TRBV9,TRBJ1-1,few,TGTGCCAGCAGCGAGACAGGGGCGGGCGCTGAAGCTTTCTTT,CASSETGAGAEAFF
NA,TRBV25-1,TRBJ2-1,NA,TGTGCCAGCAGTGAAACAGGGTCCTCATACAATGAGCAGTTCTTC,CASSETGSSYNEQFF
NA,TRBV5-8,TRBJ1-1,few,TGTGCCAGCAGCTTGGTGGGAGTGGGCCTTAAAGCTTTCTTT,CASSLVGVGLKAFF
TRBD1,TRBV5-4,TRBJ2-2,NA,TGTGCCAGCAGCCCCAGCCCCGACAGGGCGATCACCGGGGAGCTGTTTTTT,CASSPSPDRAITGELFF
NA,TRBV19,TRBJ1-1,NA,TGTGCCAGTAAGAAAGTTCAGGGGCTCCTATCGAACACTGAAGCTTTCTTT,CASKKVQGLLSNTEAFF
NA,TRBV2,TRBJ1-1,NA,TGTGCCAGCCTGGACAGGAACACTGAAGCTTTCTTT,CASLDRNTEAFF
NA,TRBV28,TRBJ2-1,NA,TGTGCCAGCAGTTTGGGGCTGGGTGAGCAGTTCTTC,CASSLGLGEQFF
NA,TRBV7-8,TRBJ1-2,NA,TGTGCCAGCAGCTTAGGGGCAGGGGTCGGCTACACCTTC,CASSLGAGVGYTF
TRBD1,TRBV12-3/TRBV12-4,TRBJ1-2,NA,TGTGCCAGCAGTTTAGGGGTACAGGGGGCTTACACCTTC,CASSLGVQGAYTF
TRBD2,TRBV5-1,TRBJ2-7,NA,TGCGCCAGCAGCCAACTAGGGAGGGGCGAGCAGTACTTC,CASSQLGRGEQYF
TRBD1,TRBV6-1,TRBJ2-1,NA,TGTGCCAGCAGTGAAGCCAGGACAGGGGAGGTGGGTGAGCAGTTCTTC,CASSEARTGEVGEQFF
NA,TRBV28,TRBJ1-1,once,TGTGCCAGCAGGATAAGGGGCGTGAGAGGCACTGAAGCTTTCTTT,CASRIRGVRGTEAFF
TRBD1,TRBV5-8,TRBJ1-2,NA,TGTGCCAGCTCCCTCCGGGACAGCTACTATGGCTACACCTTC,CASSLRDSYYGYTF
TRBD1,TRBV5-1,TRBJ1-1,NA,TGCGCCAGCAGCTTGGTCAGGGGGCGGTCGGGCACTGAAGCTTTCTTT,CASSLVRGRSGTEAFF
TRBD1,TRBV2,TRBJ1-5,few,TGTGCCAGCAGAGGCGACAGGGTGAGCAATCAGCCCCAGCATTTT,CASRGDRVSNQPQHF
TRBD2,TRBV15,TRBJ2-2,NA,TGTGCCACCAGCAGGGGACTAGCGGGGGGGGCCCCCGGGGAGCTGTTTTTT,CATSRGLAGGAPGELFF
TRBD1,TRBV2,TRBJ1-6,NA,TGTGCCAGCAGTCGGGGGCCGGGACAGGGCCATTCACCCCTCCACTTT,CASSRGPGQGHSPLHF
NA,TRBV19,TRBJ2-7,once,TGTGCCAGTAGCGGTGACTACGAGCAGTACTTC,CASSGDYEQYF
NA,TRBV7-8,TRBJ1-5,NA,TGTGCCAGCAGACCCCGAGGGAGGGAACATAGCAATCAGCCCCAGCATTTT,CASRPRGREHSNQPQHF
NA,TRBV10-3,TRBJ2-7,NA,TGTGCCATCAGTCCCTCAGGGGTAGCCGAGCAGTACTTC,CAISPSGVAEQYF
NA,TRBV6-4,TRBJ1-2,NA,TGTGCCAGCAGTGATGGCAGTCGAGGCTACACCTTC,CASSDGSRGYTF
NA,TRBV28,TRBJ2-1,NA,TGTGCCAGCAGTTCCCATTCCCCGCGATACAATGAGCAGTTCTTC,CASSSHSPRYNEQFF
NA,TRBV4-1,TRBJ1-6,NA,TGCGCCAGCAGCCAAGGCGCCACTTATGGTTCACCCCTCCACTTT,CASSQGATYGSPLHF
NA,TRBV25-1,TRBJ2-5,once,TGTGCCAGCAGTGAAGTAGGGGTTGGGACCCAGTACTTC,CASSEVGVGTQYF
TRBD1,TRBV29-1,TRBJ1-4,few,TGCAGCGTAACAGGGGTGGCAACTAATGAAAAACTGTTTTTT,CSVTGVATNEKLFF
NA,TRBV28,TRBJ1-1,NA,TGTGCCAGCAGTACACCGGGACACATGAACACTGAAGCTTTCTTT,CASSTPGHMNTEAFF
TRBD1,TRBV5-1,TRBJ2-1,NA,TGCGCCAGCAGCCCCCCCGGGACAGGGAACAATGAGCAGTTCTTC,CASSPPGTGNNEQFF
TRBD1,TRBV27,TRBJ2-6,NA,TGTGCCAGCAGCCACAGGGGGTACGGGGCCAACGTCCTGACTTTC,CASSHRGYGANVLTF